Listed below are T cell receptor beta chains from one sample, sequenced in a study of blood T cell repertoires in COVID-19. Repertoires were generated with immunoSEQ multiplex PCR, while TCRdb's copy carries only in-frame clones and drops some. This table has about 150,000 clones, about 80% appearing once. Sequencing used peripheral blood. These receptors originate from a woman aged 60 to 75 with COVID-19, enrolled during active disease. Both conserved end residues are part of each CDR3. D genes are given only for firm matches. A clone size is listed for some rows: how often the clone was seen (once, few, many), or a class if it is expanded.

J | size | V | D | DNA | CDR3
TRBJ2-7 | - | TRBV7-3 | - | TGTGCCAGCAGCTTAGTCAGGCACGAGCAGTACTTC | CASSLVRHEQYF
TRBJ1-2 | - | TRBV14 | TRBD1 | TGTGCCAGCAGCCTGTCCGGGACAGGGGGTAGCTATGGCTACACCTTC | CASSLSGTGGSYGYTF
TRBJ1-4 | - | TRBV7-9 | - | TGTGCCAGCAGCACTACCGGGACAACCCCTAATGAAAAACTGTTTTTT | CASSTTGTTPNEKLFF
TRBJ2-2 | once | TRBV25-1 | - | TGTGCCAGCAGTGAATCCGAACCCCTCAATGGGAGGACCGGGGAGCTGTTTTTT | CASSESEPLNGRTGELFF
TRBJ2-5 | - | TRBV15 | - | TGTGCCACCAGCAGAGACCAAGCCGGGGAGACCCAGTACTTC | CATSRDQAGETQYF
TRBJ2-1 | - | TRBV7-9 | - | TGTGCCAGCAGCTTAAGGGGCGATGAGCAGTTCTTC | CASSLRGDEQFF
TRBJ2-1 | - | TRBV7-8 | TRBD2 | TGTGCCAGCAGCTTATCGAGACTAGCGGTCAATGAGCAGTTCTTC | CASSLSRLAVNEQFF
TRBJ2-2 | - | TRBV19 | TRBD2 | TGTGCCAGTAGTATGTCCACTAGCGGAGGTCCCGGGGAGCTGTTTTTT | CASSMSTSGGPGELFF
TRBJ1-1 | - | TRBV7-2 | - | TGTGCCAGCAGCTTAAAGGGGTACACTGAAGCTTTCTTT | CASSLKGYTEAFF
TRBJ2-1 | - | TRBV30 | - | TGTGCCTGGAGTCACGGGACTCCCCCCTATGAGCAGTTCTTC | CAWSHGTPPYEQFF
TRBJ1-1 | - | TRBV19 | TRBD1 | TGTGCCAGTAGTATAAAGGGGACAGGCACTGAAGCTTTCTTT | CASSIKGTGTEAFF
TRBJ1-6 | - | TRBV3-1/TRBV3-2 | TRBD1 | TGTGCCAGCAGCCCTTGGGACAGAAATTCACCCCTCCACTTT | CASSPWDRNSPLHF
TRBJ1-2 | - | TRBV19 | - | TGTGCCAGTAACAGGAAACCGTATGGCTACACCTTC | CASNRKPYGYTF
TRBJ2-3 | once | TRBV7-2 | - | TGTGCCAGCAGCTTTGGACTTGTGGCAGATACGCAGTATTTT | CASSFGLVADTQYF
TRBJ2-3 | - | TRBV6-5 | - | TGTGCCACCACACGGCCAGGTCCTAGCACAGATACGCAGTATTTT | CATTRPGPSTDTQYF
TRBJ2-3 | - | TRBV11-2 | - | TGTGCCAGCAGCTTTCTTAGCAACACAGATACGCAGTATTTT | CASSFLSNTDTQYF
TRBJ1-1 | once | TRBV19 | - | TGTGCCAGTAGTATGGGGCAGGGGTGGACTGAAGCTTTCTTT | CASSMGQGWTEAFF
TRBJ2-1 | - | TRBV24-1 | - | TGTGCCACCAGTGATCCCCGGGTATCCTACAATGAGCAGTTCTTC | CATSDPRVSYNEQFF
TRBJ1-5 | - | TRBV15 | - | TGTGCCACCAGCAGCCCGGGGTTTGGCGGGTTAAGCAATCAGCCCCAGCATTTT | CATSSPGFGGLSNQPQHF
TRBJ1-2 | - | TRBV11-2 | - | TGTGCCAGCACCCTGGGGAGCCGAACGTGGGGCTACACCTTC | CASTLGSRTWGYTF
TRBJ2-5 | - | TRBV27 | TRBD2 | TGTGCCAGCAGCTTAGGACTAGCGGGGGGTGCAAGGTACCAAGAGACCCAGTACTTC | CASSLGLAGGARYQETQYF
TRBJ1-4 | few | TRBV7-9 | TRBD1 | TGTGCCAGCAGCTCCCGGGACAGGAGCATTAATGAAAAACTGTTTTTT | CASSSRDRSINEKLFF
TRBJ2-7 | once | TRBV7-9 | TRBD2 | TGTGCCAGCAGTCTTGGGGGGACTAACTACGAGCAGTACTTC | CASSLGGTNYEQYF
TRBJ1-6 | - | TRBV4-1 | - | TGCGCCAGCAGCCAAGGACTCCCACTAGCAGGCTCCTCACCCCTCCACTTT | CASSQGLPLAGSSPLHF
TRBJ1-1 | - | TRBV19 | TRBD1 | TGTGCCAGTAGTTTTTCCGGGACAGATACTCTTGGAGCTTTCTTT | CASSFSGTDTLGAFF
TRBJ1-2 | - | TRBV18 | TRBD1 | TGTGCCAGCTCACCAGAGAGGGACAGGGAGAACACCTTC | CASSPERDRENTF
TRBJ1-5 | - | TRBV5-8 | TRBD1 | TGTGCCAGCAGCCGGACAGGGTATAGCAATCAGCCCCAGCATTTT | CASSRTGYSNQPQHF
TRBJ1-3 | few | TRBV3-1/TRBV3-2 | - | TGTGCCAGCAGCCCCCAGGGGATATCTGGAAACACCATATATTTT | CASSPQGISGNTIYF
TRBJ2-3 | - | TRBV7-9 | TRBD2 | TGTGCCAGCAGCTCGACTAGCGGGGGGAGCGGAGATACGCAGTATTTT | CASSSTSGGSGDTQYF
TRBJ2-5 | - | TRBV2 | - | TGTGCCAGCAGTGATATTAGTACGTTCCAAGAGACCCAGTACTTC | CASSDISTFQETQYF
TRBJ1-3 | - | TRBV13 | TRBD1 | TGTGCCAGCAGCTTGGGCGGGACAGGGGCCAACACCATATATTTT | CASSLGGTGANTIYF
TRBJ2-1 | - | TRBV24-1 | - | TGTGCCACCAGTGATCACAGGAGCTCCTACAATGAGCAGTTCTTC | CATSDHRSSYNEQFF
TRBJ2-1 | - | TRBV11-1 | - | TGTGCCAGCAGCTCCACTAATGAGCAGTTCTTC | CASSSTNEQFF
TRBJ1-2 | once | TRBV6-5 | - | TGTGCCAGCACCACAGGATTGGATGGCTACACCTTC | CASTTGLDGYTF
TRBJ2-5 | - | TRBV5-1 | - | TGCGCCAGCAGCTTGGTACCAGGGCAAGAGACCCAGTACTTC | CASSLVPGQETQYF
TRBJ1-3 | - | TRBV30 | - | TGTGCCTGGCACCAGGGATCTGGAAACACCATATATTTT | CAWHQGSGNTIYF
TRBJ1-2 | - | TRBV5-4 | TRBD1 | TGTGCCAGCAGCTTGGTAGGACAGGGCTACTATGGCTACACCTTC | CASSLVGQGYYGYTF
TRBJ2-2 | few | TRBV10-1 | - | TGCGCCAGCAGTGACAGATCGAACACCGGGGAGCTGTTTTTT | CASSDRSNTGELFF
TRBJ1-4 | - | TRBV6-5 | TRBD1 | TGTGCCAGCAGTTACTTCCCAGGGGGCGGGAGTGAAAAACTGTTTTTT | CASSYFPGGGSEKLFF
TRBJ1-4 | few | TRBV12-1 | - | TGTGCCAGCAGCCCAAAACACAGTTCCCTTTGCACGTATGAAAAACTGTTTTTT | CASSPKHSSLCTYEKLFF